This T cell receptor beta chain stems from a study of blood T cell repertoires in COVID-19. The overall study: The United States, Italy and Spain supplied acute and convalescent COVID-19 samples. PBMCs, B-cell-depleted T cells, or T cells provided the cDNA or gDNA that made up the material.

The authors' processing: Cell counts per sample came from amplifying reference gene primers. TCRdb's table, derived via immunoSEQ multiplex PCR, lists solely in-frame clones and lacks some. V, J and clone size were drawn from that table, and D and trimming were deduced from the DNA. The sample has hundreds of thousands of clones, around four fifths seen once; the top ten hold less than 20%. Germline lookup yields CDR1 MNHEY and CDR2 SVGAGI. J lost 9 bases, V lost 6 bases, and 14 bases had no gene match. The CDR3 length is 15 residues. The rearrangement links TRBV6-5 to TRBJ2-7, with 10 bases aligning to TRBD2. The sequence was collected from a woman older than 75 with active or convalescent COVID-19. Material: peripheral blood. The CDR3 spells CASRGLRSGGLLQYF. The DNA of the CDR3 is TGTGCCAGCAGGGGTCTTCGTAGCGGGGGGCTTCTGCAGTACTTC.